Listed below are T cell receptor beta chains from one sample, sequenced in a study of blood T cell repertoires in COVID-19. Measured with immunoSEQ multiplex PCR; TCRdb has only the in-frame clones, and not every one. The table shows 100,000 to 120,000 clones, with nearly 90% occurring only once. The sample was peripheral blood. The source of these receptors is a woman in her sixties or seventies who had recovered from COVID-19. CDR3s include the opening cysteine and the closing phenylalanine or tryptophan. D genes are given only for firm matches. Only some rows state a clone size, as once, few, many or a class for expanded clones.

D: NA
size: NA
J: TRBJ2-3
V: TRBV3-1/TRBV3-2
DNA: TGTGCCAGCAGCCAAGATTACGGACTACGGGGTACCGCAGATACGCAGTATTTT
CDR3: CASSQDYGLRGTADTQYF

D: TRBD1
size: NA
J: TRBJ1-4
V: TRBV27
DNA: TGTGCCAGCAGTCCCGACAGGGTAGGCGAAAAACTGTTTTTT
CDR3: CASSPDRVGEKLFF

D: TRBD1
size: NA
J: TRBJ2-3
V: TRBV30
DNA: TGTGCCTGGGCGGGACAGGGAAGTAGGGCAGATACGCAGTATTTT
CDR3: CAWAGQGSRADTQYF

D: NA
size: NA
J: TRBJ2-3
V: TRBV5-1
DNA: TGCGCCAGCAGCCTCGGGACTTTCACAGATACGCAGTATTTT
CDR3: CASSLGTFTDTQYF

D: NA
size: NA
J: TRBJ2-7
V: TRBV27
DNA: TGTGCCAGCGGCCAAGGAGTCTCCTACGAGCAGTACTTC
CDR3: CASGQGVSYEQYF

D: NA
size: NA
J: TRBJ1-5
V: TRBV28
DNA: TGTGCCAGCAGACGCGGGGGAACCGATCAGCCCCAGCATTTT
CDR3: CASRRGGTDQPQHF

D: NA
size: NA
J: TRBJ2-5
V: TRBV7-2
DNA: TGTGCCAGCAGCTTTTCCGAGCAGTCAAGCCGCGGGACCCAGTACTTC
CDR3: CASSFSEQSSRGTQYF

D: TRBD1
size: few
J: TRBJ2-3
V: TRBV29-1
DNA: TGCAGCCCGAATCCGGGACAGACTATCACAGATACGCAGTATTTT
CDR3: CSPNPGQTITDTQYF

D: TRBD2
size: NA
J: TRBJ2-4
V: TRBV2
DNA: TGTGCCAGCAGTGGGCCGGGGGGGAAAAACATTCAGTACTTC
CDR3: CASSGPGGKNIQYF

D: NA
size: few
J: TRBJ1-6
V: TRBV2
DNA: TGTGCCATTGGGGGGAACCGGGATTCACCCCTCCACTTT
CDR3: CAIGGNRDSPLHF

D: NA
size: NA
J: TRBJ2-1
V: TRBV7-2
DNA: TGTGCCAGCAGCTTAACCAGGGGAATGAATGAGCAGTTCTTC
CDR3: CASSLTRGMNEQFF

D: NA
size: NA
J: TRBJ2-4
V: TRBV15
DNA: TGTGCCACCAGCAGAGATGGTAGGACAGTTAACATTCAGTACTTC
CDR3: CATSRDGRTVNIQYF

D: NA
size: NA
J: TRBJ1-4
V: TRBV30
DNA: TGTGCCTGGGGGGAGAAAGATTTACTGTTTTTT
CDR3: CAWGEKDLLFF

D: TRBD1
size: NA
J: TRBJ1-3
V: TRBV30
DNA: TGTGCCTGGACGGCCGGGACAGGCTCTGGAAACACCATATATTTT
CDR3: CAWTAGTGSGNTIYF

D: TRBD2
size: few
J: TRBJ2-7
V: TRBV5-1
DNA: TGCGCCAGCAGCTTGCGAGCGGGAGGTACCGAGCAGTACTTC
CDR3: CASSLRAGGTEQYF

D: TRBD2
size: medium-sized
J: TRBJ2-2
V: TRBV7-9
DNA: TGTGCCAGCAGCCCGGGACTATCTGGTCTCGGATCGGAGAAGCTGTTTTTT
CDR3: CASSPGLSGLGSEKLFF

D: NA
size: NA
J: TRBJ2-2
V: TRBV6-5
DNA: TGTGCCAGCAGTTCCCTCCTAGCGCGCGGGGAGCTGTTTTTT
CDR3: CASSSLLARGELFF

D: TRBD2
size: NA
J: TRBJ2-3
V: TRBV11-3
DNA: TGTGCCAGCAGCTTTAGCGGGATCACAGATACGCAGTATTTT
CDR3: CASSFSGITDTQYF

D: NA
size: NA
J: TRBJ1-5
V: TRBV7-9
DNA: TGTGCCAGCAGCGACAGGAATAGCAATCAGCCCCAGCATTTT
CDR3: CASSDRNSNQPQHF

D: TRBD1
size: NA
J: TRBJ1-5
V: TRBV3-1/TRBV3-2
DNA: TGTGCCAGCAGCCAAGATAGGGGGACAGGAGGGGAGCCCCAGCATTTT
CDR3: CASSQDRGTGGEPQHF

D: TRBD2
size: NA
J: TRBJ2-3
V: TRBV5-4
DNA: TGTGCCAGCAGTGTTCGACTAGCGGGGAAGGATACGCAGTATTTT
CDR3: CASSVRLAGKDTQYF

D: NA
size: NA
J: TRBJ1-4
V: TRBV30
DNA: TGTGCCTGGAAGAGGGCGAAAGTTAATGAAAAACTGTTTTTT
CDR3: CAWKRAKVNEKLFF

D: TRBD2
size: NA
J: TRBJ2-3
V: TRBV6-5
DNA: TGTGCCAGCAGCCCGGGACTAGCGGCATATACGCAGTATTTT
CDR3: CASSPGLAAYTQYF

D: NA
size: NA
J: TRBJ1-1
V: TRBV28
DNA: TGTGCCAGCAGTTCAAGGTACAGACGAGCTTTCTTT
CDR3: CASSSRYRRAFF

D: TRBD1
size: NA
J: TRBJ2-4
V: TRBV6-5
DNA: TGTGCCAGCAGCCCGACAGGGGGCACCAAAAACATTCAGTACTTC
CDR3: CASSPTGGTKNIQYF

D: NA
size: NA
J: TRBJ2-3
V: TRBV4-3
DNA: TGCGCCAGCAGCCACAGGGTATCTGAGACAGATACGCAGTATTTT
CDR3: CASSHRVSETDTQYF

D: TRBD2
size: NA
J: TRBJ2-3
V: TRBV18
DNA: TGTGCCAGCTCACCACGACCAGGGGCCTCGCGGGGGGGACCGGATACGCAGTATTTT
CDR3: CASSPRPGASRGGPDTQYF

D: NA
size: NA
J: TRBJ2-5
V: TRBV18
DNA: TGTGCCAGCTCCTCCGGGGTAGTTGAGACCCAGTACTTC
CDR3: CASSSGVVETQYF

D: NA
size: NA
J: TRBJ2-7
V: TRBV4-1
DNA: TGCGCCAGCAGCCCCCTACAGGGGGGGTTTTCCTACGAGCAGTACTTC
CDR3: CASSPLQGGFSYEQYF

D: TRBD1
size: NA
J: TRBJ1-1
V: TRBV5-1
DNA: TGCGCCAGCAGCTTCCTACAGGGGGAGGGGAACACTGAAGCTTTCTTT
CDR3: CASSFLQGEGNTEAFF

D: NA
size: NA
J: TRBJ2-7
V: TRBV5-1
DNA: TGCGCCAGCAGCAGCAACAGGGTCGAGCAGTACTTC
CDR3: CASSSNRVEQYF

D: TRBD2
size: once
J: TRBJ2-1
V: TRBV2
DNA: TGTGCCAGCAGTCACACTTCTAGCGGCTCCTACAATGAGCAGTTCTTC
CDR3: CASSHTSSGSYNEQFF

D: TRBD1
size: once
J: TRBJ2-1
V: TRBV18
DNA: TGTGCCAGCTCACCAGGACAGGGTATCGTCGATGAGCAGTTCTTC
CDR3: CASSPGQGIVDEQFF

D: NA
size: few
J: TRBJ2-6
V: TRBV7-2
DNA: TGTGCCAGCAGCTTAGGAGGAGGTTCTGGGGCCAACGTCCTGACTTTC
CDR3: CASSLGGGSGANVLTF

D: TRBD2
size: NA
J: TRBJ2-3
V: TRBV28
DNA: TGTGCCAGCACCAACCTTGGGGGAGGGCACAAGGCAGATACGCAGTATTTT
CDR3: CASTNLGGGHKADTQYF

D: NA
size: NA
J: TRBJ2-7
V: TRBV7-2
DNA: TGTGCCAGCAGCTTATTAGTGACCTACGAGCAGTACTTC
CDR3: CASSLLVTYEQYF

D: TRBD1
size: NA
J: TRBJ2-3
V: TRBV12-3/TRBV12-4
DNA: TGTGCCAGCACCTTGACAGGGGCAGATACGCAGTATTTT
CDR3: CASTLTGADTQYF

D: NA
size: NA
J: TRBJ2-3
V: TRBV9
DNA: TGTGCCAGCAGCGTAGTTGGCGGGAGCACAGATACGCAGTATTTT
CDR3: CASSVVGGSTDTQYF

D: NA
size: NA
J: TRBJ2-5
V: TRBV9
DNA: TGTGCCAGCAGCGGGGGATCAGGGAATCGGGAGACCCAGTACTTC
CDR3: CASSGGSGNRETQYF

D: TRBD1
size: NA
J: TRBJ1-1
V: TRBV18
DNA: TGTGCCAGCTCCCCCGGAGGGACAGGGAGAGAAGCTTTCTTT
CDR3: CASSPGGTGREAFF

D: NA
size: NA
J: TRBJ2-1
V: TRBV9
DNA: TGTGCCAGCAGCGTAACCCCTCTCGGGACCTACAATGAGCAGTTCTTC
CDR3: CASSVTPLGTYNEQFF

D: NA
size: NA
J: TRBJ1-2
V: TRBV14
DNA: TGTGCCAGCAGCCGGCGTGGGGCCGACTATGGCTACACCTTC
CDR3: CASSRRGADYGYTF

D: TRBD1
size: NA
J: TRBJ2-1
V: TRBV12-5
DNA: TGTGCTAGTGGTTTGACCAGGGGGCCGTCCTACAATGAGCAGTTCTTC
CDR3: CASGLTRGPSYNEQFF

D: TRBD1
size: few
J: TRBJ2-1
V: TRBV6-2/TRBV6-3
DNA: TGTGCCAGCAGTCTACAGGGGTTGAATGAGCAGTTCTTC
CDR3: CASSLQGLNEQFF

D: TRBD2
size: NA
J: TRBJ2-3
V: TRBV10-3
DNA: TGTGCCATCAGTCGGACTAGCGGGAGAGGGGGCCCAGATACGCAGTATTTT
CDR3: CAISRTSGRGGPDTQYF

D: TRBD1
size: NA
J: TRBJ2-5
V: TRBV5-1
DNA: TGCGCCAGCAGCTTGGACGGCAGGGGGAAAGAGACCCAGTACTTC
CDR3: CASSLDGRGKETQYF

D: NA
size: NA
J: TRBJ1-1
V: TRBV28
DNA: TGTGCCAGCAGTTTATATGGTAGTGCTTTCTTT
CDR3: CASSLYGSAFF

D: TRBD2
size: few
J: TRBJ2-5
V: TRBV27
DNA: TGTGCCAGCAGTTTCTCTAGCGGGAGGGCCGGTAAAGAGACCCAGTACTTC
CDR3: CASSFSSGRAGKETQYF

D: NA
size: NA
J: TRBJ1-5
V: TRBV2
DNA: TGTGCCAGCAGTGGTGGAGGTTATCAGCCCCAGCATTTT
CDR3: CASSGGGYQPQHF

D: TRBD2
size: NA
J: TRBJ2-7
V: TRBV5-4
DNA: TGTGCCAGCAGCTTGTGGGTAGCGGGGGATTACGAGCAGTACTTC
CDR3: CASSLWVAGDYEQYF